This T cell receptor (beta chain) was sequenced in a study of PD-1 blockade in classical Hodgkin lymphoma (TCRdb year 2020). Context from the whole study: Nivolumab dosing was 3 mg/kg intravenously every 2 weeks, continuing until either disease progression or unacceptable toxicity. To define a peripheral blood immune signature of response to PD-1 blockade in classical Hodgkin lymphoma, the study combined TCR beta sequencing with CyTOF. The investigation overall reported the following: Baseline TCR diversity was reported to be lower in newly diagnosed patients than in healthy donors and to be lower still in relapsed/refractory patients. Baseline diversity similar to that of newly diagnosed patients was observed in trial patients achieving complete response, whereas significantly lower diversity was observed in partial responders and progressors. By C4D1, a significant rise was seen in CD4+ TCR diversity but not in CD8+ TCR diversity (p=0.0027 vs p=0.16), and the rise was most apparent among complete responders (p=0.02). The study covered only a single clinical trial cohort, and the causes of the repertoire differences, possibly disease activity or prior therapy, were still not defined. Diversity was lower in patients who began nivolumab less than 1 year after ASCT, so these patients were left out of later analyses to avoid confounding by immune reconstitution.

What this sample's time point label stands for: cycle 1 day 1 (C1D1), immediately before nivolumab initiation. Every trial patient had relapsed after autologous stem cell transplantation, and cohorts A, B and C differed in prior brentuximab vedotin exposure. The trial cohort included around 56 patients with relapsed/refractory classical Hodgkin lymphoma, and each patient had a best overall response of complete response, partial response or progressive disease. Single-agent nivolumab was administered to trial patients in the multi-cohort phase II CheckMate 205 trial. Best overall response was determined by an independent review committee according to the 2007 International Working Group response criteria. Trial PBMCs were collected just before the start of nivolumab (C1D1) and during therapy at cycle 2 day 1 and cycle 4 day 1. Peripheral blood was collected in 8 mL Vacutainer Cell Preparation Tubes, from which PBMCs were isolated by centrifugation and then cryopreserved.

The Qiagen DNeasy kit was used to extract genomic DNA from unsorted PBMCs and from the negatively selected CD4+ and CD8+ fractions. TCR beta CDR3 regions were amplified by immunoSEQ multiplex PCR using primers annealing to V and J segments. A synthetic immune receptor repertoire was used to minimize amplification bias, and any residual bias was removed computationally once sequencing was done. As for the original processing: Custom Python scripts were used to quantify repertoire diversity as the Shannon entropy index. Unsorted, CD4+ and CD8+ repertoires were analyzed separately, except for combined analyses in which CD4+ and CD8+ sequences were merged in silico. Clonal expansion was defined as at least a 2-fold frequency increase after treatment relative to C1D1, with a pseudocount of 0.5 for undetected baseline clones. Singleton clones were defined as clones with 0 or 1 copy at C1D1, and non-singleton clones were defined as clones with 2 or more copies. By matching protein sequences in sorted samples from the same patient, clones expanded in unsorted samples were annotated as CD4+, CD8+ or unknown. Wilcoxon tests were applied to paired samples to test diversity changes from C1D1 to C4D1. TCRdb obtained this table from immuneACCESS and retained in-frame rearrangements with V and J assigned. These tables miss some clones; where compared with another copy, unresolved V genes account for less than half of the shortfall, and the remainder is unexplained. Clonal size and the V and J genes are those of that table, whereas D and trimming came from the DNA. The sample table holds tens of thousands of clones, of which about 93% were seen once. The ten largest make up 8% of the sample.

Measured from the cysteine to the phenylalanine, the CDR3 is 16 residues long. Only the CDR3 DNA stays, 48 bases, in frame from base 1. From a lookup of the germline V gene, CDR1 and CDR2 are SNHLY and FYNNEI. Deletion took 5 bases off V and 2 bases off J, with a span of 16 bases between the germline ends. As regards this clone: No cognate antigen has been identified for it. Within one base of it there is no much larger clone, and no base qualities were kept.

This specimen was peripheral blood mononuclear cells (PBMCs), taken at baseline. The sequence is built from TRBV2 and TRBJ2-1; the D segment may tentatively be TRBD1 or TRBD2, each giving 6 matched bases. This receptor was identified in a human donor with classical Hodgkin lymphoma. The CDR3 amino acid sequence is: CASSLPGAITYNEQFF. The bases are TGTGCCAGCAGTCTTCCGGGGGCAATTACCTACAATGAGCAGTTCTTC.